The 19 T cell receptor beta chains given below trace back to one sample, sequenced in a study of PD-1 blockade in classical Hodgkin lymphoma. Libraries were prepared by immunoSEQ multiplex PCR; TCRdb keeps only in-frame clonotypes and omits some of them. The top ten clones hold under 5% of a sample with tens of thousands of clones, roughly 90% of them seen once. Noted time point: newly diagnosed, previously untreated cHL patient sample. The sequencing sample was made of peripheral blood mononuclear cells (PBMCs). All receptors come from a human donor with classical Hodgkin lymphoma.

This chain connects TRBV27 to TRBJ2-4; D might be TRBD2 (6 bases). V was trimmed by 3 bases and J by 7 bases, leaving 16 bases between them. The germline V gene encodes CDR1 MNHEY and CDR2 SMNVEV (reference sequence). The CDR3 has 15 residues. CDR3 sequence: CASSLSAGSWNIQYF. CDR3 coding DNA: TGTGCCAGCAGTTTGTCCGCCGGGAGTTGGAACATTCAGTACTTC.

This clone appeared once. The rearrangement links TRBV7-9 to TRBJ1-2; D not certain. The CDR3 extends over 14 amino acids. CDR1 and CDR2 from the germline V gene are SEHNR and FQNEAQ (reference sequence). Trimming cost V 6 bases and J 4 bases, with 15 bases left between them. The CDR3 is CASSPLMPAYGYTF. As DNA, the CDR3 is TGTGCCAGCAGTCCCCTCATGCCCGCCTATGGCTACACCTTC.

This sequence joins TRBV9 and TRBJ2-3; 8 bases line up with TRBD2. The CDR3 loop spans 15 amino acids. Looked up from germline, CDR1 is SGDLS and CDR2 is YYNGEE. The trim removed 2 bases at V and 0 bases at J, leaving 2 bases unmatched. In DNA form, the CDR3 reads TGTGCCAGCAGCGTGGGGACTAGTAGCACAGATACGCAGTATTTT. Translating it yields CASSVGTSSTDTQYF.

The chain carries TRBV7-9 and TRBJ1-1; no clear D gene. CDR3 size: 16 residues. Germline values: CDR1 SEHNR, CDR2 FQNEAQ (reference sequence). Trimming shortened V by 5 bases and J by 0 bases, and 16 bases separated the two germline ends. The CDR3 spells CASSHPGKRVNTEAFF. The CDR3, as DNA: TGTGCCAGCAGCCATCCAGGAAAGAGGGTGAACACTGAAGCTTTCTTT.

The chain recombines TRBV19 with TRBJ2-5; D is uncertain. From germline, CDR1 is LNHDA and CDR2 SQIVND (reference sequence). V was clipped by 3 bases and J by 2 bases, with 7 bases between them. This CDR3 region has 13 residues. As DNA, the CDR3 is TGTGCCAGTAGTATTACCGGACAAGAGACCCAGTACTTC. This translates into CASSITGQETQYF.

This chain links TRBV28 with TRBJ2-4, with 9 bases identical to TRBD2. J lost 0 bases, V lost 7 bases, and 10 bases had no gene match. This CDR3 comprises 17 residues. Germline V gene lookup returns CDR1 MDHEN and CDR2 SYDVKM. The CDR3 region has the DNA TGTGCCAGCATCCCGGCTAGCGGGGTACTAGCCAAAAACATTCAGTACTTC. Encoded protein: CASIPASGVLAKNIQYF.

The chain is built from TRBV5-4 and TRBJ1-5; D unclear. CDR3 length equals 14 residues. CDR1 SGHNT and CDR2 YYREEE come from the germline V gene (reference sequence). Deletions cut 0 bases from V and 4 bases from J, with 8 bases between. The CDR3 spells CASSLEGSNQPQHF. The CDR3 DNA reads TGTGCCAGCAGCTTGGAGGGCTCTAATCAGCCCCAGCATTTT.

V usage is TRBV4-1 and J usage is TRBJ1-1, with 8 bases that match TRBD1. Germline-derived CDR1 and CDR2 are MGHRA and YSYEKL. CDR3 length equals 17 residues. The ends lost 4 bases at V and 0 bases at J; junction bases unmatched: 10. As DNA, the CDR3 is TGCGCCAGCAGCCCGGGACAGGCCCCCTTAATGAACACTGAAGCTTTCTTT. This encodes CASSPGQAPLMNTEAFF.

CDR3 sequence: CASSLTGTGVYNEQFF. The CDR3 bases are TGTGCCAGCAGCTTAACCGGGACAGGGGTATACAATGAGCAGTTCTTC. This chain joins TRBV5-5 and TRBJ2-1, with 10 bases that match TRBD1. Germline assignment: CDR1 SGHKS and CDR2 YYEKEE (reference sequence). J gave up 4 bases and V 2 bases, and 6 bases lay outside the gene matches. The CDR3 loop spans 16 amino acids.

The rearrangement links TRBV19 to TRBJ1-2; perhaps TRBD1 as D (6 bases). CDR3 length: 13 residues. Trimming stripped 8 bases from V and 4 bases from J, with 14 bases between. Germline values: CDR1 LNHDA, CDR2 SQIVND (reference sequence). The CDR3 DNA reads as TGTGCCAGTTTCCCTCGGGGGGCCTATGGCTACACCTTC. Translated: CASFPRGAYGYTF.

V and J are TRBV7-9 and TRBJ2-3, with 10 bases identical to TRBD2. Trimming took 6 bases from V and 3 from J; bases not matched to a gene: 9. Germline V gene data show CDR1 as SEHNR and CDR2 as FQNEAQ (reference sequence). This CDR3 is built from 16 residues. The CDR3 is CASRRLAGTLTDTQYF. For the CDR3, the DNA is TGTGCCAGCAGAAGACTAGCGGGCACCTTAACAGATACGCAGTATTTT.

The chain recombines TRBV7-9 with TRBJ1-4, with D perhaps TRBD1 (6 bases). Germline V gene sequence: CDR1 SEHNR, CDR2 FQNEAQ (reference sequence). Trimming shortened V by 5 bases and J by 3 bases, and 10 bases separated the two germline ends. The CDR3 consists of 14 residues. As DNA, the CDR3 is TGTGCCAGCAGCGATAGGGGGTCTAATGAAAAACTGTTTTTT. This translates into CASSDRGSNEKLFF.

Regarding this clone: One end of the junction does not line up with germline, which may come from a read error. This sequence joins TRBV7-7 and TRBJ2-1, with 9 bases that match TRBD2. The germline gives CDR1 SSHAT, CDR2 FNYEAQ (reference sequence). The CDR3 has 15 residues. The CDR3 bases are TGTGCTAGCAGCTTCTCTAGCGGGGATTACAATGAGCAGTTCTTC. This codes for CASSFSSGDYNEQFF.

The chain carries TRBV4-1 and TRBJ1-1; D gene ambiguous. V shed 1 base and J shed 3 bases, with 6 bases lying between them. CDR3 length: 13 amino acids. Germline V lookup: CDR1 MGHRA, CDR2 YSYEKL. The CDR3: CASSQGLDTEAFF. The CDR3 nucleotides are TGCGCCAGCAGCCAAGGGTTGGACACTGAAGCTTTCTTT.

This clone has a handful of counts. This chain joins TRBV28 and TRBJ1-5; 9 nucleotides align to TRBD1. In germline, CDR1 is MDHEN, CDR2 SYDVKM. The CDR3 is 14 residues long. Trimming cost V 5 bases and J 8 bases; bases outside gene matches: 7. CDR3 sequence: CASSPPRTGEPQHF. Here the CDR3 DNA reads TGTGCCAGCAGTCCTCCTCGGACAGGGGAGCCCCAGCATTTT.

The chain joins TRBV19 to TRBJ1-1, with 7 bases aligning to TRBD1. Trimming took 1 base from V and 5 from J; bases not matched to a gene: 10. The CDR3 has 16 amino acids. The germline gives CDR1 LNHDA, CDR2 SQIVND (reference sequence). CDR3 DNA sequence: TGTGCCAGTAGTATAGGTAGAGGGGGCTATGGGACTGAAGCTTTCTTT. Amino acids: CASSIGRGGYGTEAFF.

Note on this clone: One junction end disagrees with the germline gene, perhaps due to a read error. J is TRBJ2-7 and V is TRBV28; D is unclear. Germline CDR1 reads MDHEN; CDR2 reads SYDVKM. This CDR3 is 16 amino acids long. CDR3 amino acids: CANSPPGLLGTDEQYF. CDR3 nucleotides: TGTGCCAACAGTCCCCCAGGTTTGTTGGGAACTGACGAGCAGTACTTC. Combining the CDR3 with reference TRBV28 and TRBJ2-7 gives the whole variable domain DVKVTQSSRYLVKRTGEKVFLECVQDMDHENMFWYRQDPGLGLRLIYFSYDVKMKEKGDIPEGYSVSREKKERFSLILESASTNQTSMYLCANSPPGLLGTDEQYFGPGTRLTVT.

Here the CDR3 reads CASSPNSPLILGGGGELFF. CDR3 bases: TGCGCCAGCAGCCCCAATTCCCCATTGATCCTCGGCGGTGGCGGGGAGCTGTTTTTT. The rearrangement uses TRBV5-1 and TRBJ2-2; no firm D call. There are 19 residues in the CDR3. The V gene's germline CDR1 is SGHRS and CDR2 YFSETQ. Between the trimmed V and J ends, which lost 4 bases and 7 bases, there was a span of 29 bases.

The V call is TRBV7-9, the J call TRBJ1-1, with D unresolved. The CDR3 extends over 13 amino acids. Germline-derived CDR1 and CDR2 are SEHNR and FQNEAQ (reference sequence). Deletions cut 2 bases from V and 2 bases from J, with 6 bases between. CDR3 nucleotides: TGTGCCAGCAGCTTAAGGCCAAACACTGAAGCTTTCTTT. Translated, it gives CASSLRPNTEAFF.